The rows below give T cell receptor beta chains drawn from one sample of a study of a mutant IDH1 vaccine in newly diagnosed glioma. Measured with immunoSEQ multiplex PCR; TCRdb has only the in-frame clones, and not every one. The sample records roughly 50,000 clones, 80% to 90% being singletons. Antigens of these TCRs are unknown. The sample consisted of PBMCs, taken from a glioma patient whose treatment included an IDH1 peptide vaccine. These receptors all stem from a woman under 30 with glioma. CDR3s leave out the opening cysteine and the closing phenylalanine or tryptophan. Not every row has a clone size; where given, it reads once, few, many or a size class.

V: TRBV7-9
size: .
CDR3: ASSGAGQETQY

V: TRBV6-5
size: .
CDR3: ASSRAAGELF

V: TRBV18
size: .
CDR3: ASSLKDRDHEQF

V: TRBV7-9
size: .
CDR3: ASSLVDRHAF

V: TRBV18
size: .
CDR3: ASSPPPRGPLWLPF

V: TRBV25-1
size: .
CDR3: ASKGTRTSGFTDTQY

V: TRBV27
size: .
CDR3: ASSPSGPFDTDTQY

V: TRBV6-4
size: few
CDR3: ASSADSGSHNEQF

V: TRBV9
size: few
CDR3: ASSLLGTEAF

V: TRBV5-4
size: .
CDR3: ASSITGTGNYGYT

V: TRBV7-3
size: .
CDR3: ASSPSRTGGGYGYT

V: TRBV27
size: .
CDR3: ASSGRTGTNYGYT

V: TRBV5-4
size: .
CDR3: ASSRPGQVLGTEAF

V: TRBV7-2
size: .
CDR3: ASSLDDATEAF

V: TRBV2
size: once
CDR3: ASSRQGAGYGYT

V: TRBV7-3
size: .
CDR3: ASSPGRSSGNTIY

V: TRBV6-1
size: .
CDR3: ASQASQGWTQY

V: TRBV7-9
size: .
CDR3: ASSWVGTEAF